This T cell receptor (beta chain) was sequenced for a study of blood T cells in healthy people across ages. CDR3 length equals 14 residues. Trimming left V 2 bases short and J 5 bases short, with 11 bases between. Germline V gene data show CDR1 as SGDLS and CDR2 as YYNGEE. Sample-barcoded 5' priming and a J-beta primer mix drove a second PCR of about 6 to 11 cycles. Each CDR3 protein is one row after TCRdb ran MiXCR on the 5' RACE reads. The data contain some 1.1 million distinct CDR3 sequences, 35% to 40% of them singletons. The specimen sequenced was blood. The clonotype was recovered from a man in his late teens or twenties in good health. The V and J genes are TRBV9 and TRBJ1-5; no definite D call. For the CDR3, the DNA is TGTGCCAGCAGCGTGGGAGCAGATTATCAGCCCCAGCATTTT. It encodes CASSVGADYQPQHF.